One T cell receptor (beta chain) is described in this entry. This record comes from a study of blood T cell repertoires in COVID-19. Profiling relied on immunoSEQ multiplex PCR, and the TCRdb table lists in-frame clones only, not all of them. The table includes roughly 300,000 clones, 80% to 95% detected once. The V and J ends lost 3 bases and 5 bases, in that order; junction bases with no gene match: 6. The CDR3 loop spans 14 amino acids. The V gene's germline CDR1 is SGHRS and CDR2 YFSETQ. Specimen: peripheral blood. This clonotype was obtained from a woman between 25 and 40 years old with COVID-19, enrolled during active disease. This chain connects TRBV5-1 to TRBJ1-2; TRBD1 matches 8 bases. In nucleotides, the CDR3 is TGCGCCAGCAGCTCCGGACAGGGTGAATATGGCTACACCTTC. Translated: CASSSGQGEYGYTF.